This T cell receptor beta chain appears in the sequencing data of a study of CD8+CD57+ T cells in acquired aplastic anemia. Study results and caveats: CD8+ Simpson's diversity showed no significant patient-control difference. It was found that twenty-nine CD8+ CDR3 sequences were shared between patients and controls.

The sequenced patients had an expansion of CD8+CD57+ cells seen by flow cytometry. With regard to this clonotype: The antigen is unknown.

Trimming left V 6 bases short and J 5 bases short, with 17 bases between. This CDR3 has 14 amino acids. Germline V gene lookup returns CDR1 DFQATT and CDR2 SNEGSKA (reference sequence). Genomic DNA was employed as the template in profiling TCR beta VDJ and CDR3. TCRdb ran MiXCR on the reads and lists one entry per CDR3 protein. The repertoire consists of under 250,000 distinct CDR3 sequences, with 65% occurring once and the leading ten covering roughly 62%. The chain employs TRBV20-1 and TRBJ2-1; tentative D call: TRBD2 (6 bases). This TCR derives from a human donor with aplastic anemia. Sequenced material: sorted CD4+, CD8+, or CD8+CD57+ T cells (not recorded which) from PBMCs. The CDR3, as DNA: TGCAGTGCCCTGAGTGGGGGGTCTAACAATGAGCAGTTCTTC. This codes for CSALSGGSNNEQFF.